This TCR beta chain comes out of a study of human T cells and chemical hapten exposure. About this clonotype: The antigen is unknown.

Time point in this sample: healthy volunteer bleed at 6 weeks. Sequencing started from total RNA isolated from unfractionated whole blood. The CDR3 sequence is 17 residues long. V gave up 3 bases and J gave up 1 base, with 13 bases separating them. Germline values: CDR1 MNHEY, CDR2 SVGEGT. Study observations and caveats: Sensitizing with DPC caused no change in TCRs above 1 in 1000 frequency.

Unique molecular identifiers were attached to individual cDNA molecules within the library. Original processing methods: Sample TCR counts, which ranged from roughly 23,224 to 750,000, had a median of 95,638. TCRdb reanalysed the RACE reads using MiXCR and keeps one entry per CDR3 protein. The V and J calls were determined by TCRdb, not by the authors. The sample shows 50,000 to 70,000 distinct CDR3 sequences, approximately 6.5% of them seen only once. Sequences were obtained from whole blood. The TCR originated in a female donor in good health. Some clones in this sample may be carry-over from other donors' samples. V is TRBV6-2 or TRBV6-3 and J is TRBJ2-6; a possible D gene is TRBD2 (5 bases). The CDR3 here is CASSYGGSESGANVLTF. The CDR3 DNA follows: TGTGCCAGCAGTTATGGTGGGAGTGAATCTGGGGCCAACGTCCTGACTTTC.